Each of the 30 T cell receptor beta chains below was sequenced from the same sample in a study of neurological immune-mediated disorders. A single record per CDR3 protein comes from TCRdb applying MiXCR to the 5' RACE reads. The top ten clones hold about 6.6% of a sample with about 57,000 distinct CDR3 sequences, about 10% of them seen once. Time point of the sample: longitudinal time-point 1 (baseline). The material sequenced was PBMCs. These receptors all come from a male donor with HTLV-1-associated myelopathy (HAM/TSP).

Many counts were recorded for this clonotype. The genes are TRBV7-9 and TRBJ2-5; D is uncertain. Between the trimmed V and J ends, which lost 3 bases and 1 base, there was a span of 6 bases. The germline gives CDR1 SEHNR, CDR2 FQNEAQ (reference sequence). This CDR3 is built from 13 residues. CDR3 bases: TGTGCCAGCAGCTTTCCCAGCCAAGAGACCCAGTACTTC. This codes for CASSFPSQETQYF.

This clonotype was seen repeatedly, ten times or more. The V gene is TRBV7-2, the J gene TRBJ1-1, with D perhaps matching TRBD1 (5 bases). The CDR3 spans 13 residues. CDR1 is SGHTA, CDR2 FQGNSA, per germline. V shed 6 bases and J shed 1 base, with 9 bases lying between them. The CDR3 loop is CASREGPNTEAFF. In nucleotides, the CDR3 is TGTGCCAGCAGGGAGGGACCGAACACTGAAGCTTTCTTT.

Here the CDR3 reads CAIKDSYIIYF. The CDR3 DNA is TGTGCCATCAAAGACAGCTACATCATATATTTT. The chain uses TRBV10-3 and TRBJ1-3; tentative D call: TRBD1 (5 bases). CDR3 length: 11 residues. Germline values: CDR1 ENHRY, CDR2 SYGVKD. Trimming left V 7 bases short and J 12 bases short, with 13 bases between.

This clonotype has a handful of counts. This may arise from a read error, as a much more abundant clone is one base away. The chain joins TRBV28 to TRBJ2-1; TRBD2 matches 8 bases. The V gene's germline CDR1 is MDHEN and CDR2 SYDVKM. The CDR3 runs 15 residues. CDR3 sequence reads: CVSSPSGGAKNEQFF. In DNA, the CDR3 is TGTGTCAGCAGCCCCTCCGGGGGGGCAAAAAATGAGCAGTTCTTC.

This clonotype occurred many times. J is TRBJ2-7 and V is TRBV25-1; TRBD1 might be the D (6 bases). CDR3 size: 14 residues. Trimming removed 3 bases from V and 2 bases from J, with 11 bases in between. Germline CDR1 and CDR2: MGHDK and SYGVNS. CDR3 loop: CASSDLGGTYEQYF. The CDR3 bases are TGTGCCAGCAGTGACCTAGGGGGAACCTACGAGCAGTACTTC.

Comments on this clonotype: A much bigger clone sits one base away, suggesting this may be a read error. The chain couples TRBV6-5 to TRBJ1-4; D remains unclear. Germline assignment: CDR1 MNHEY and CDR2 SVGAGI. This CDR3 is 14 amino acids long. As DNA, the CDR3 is TGTGCCAGCAGTTCCAGTCCAACTAATGGAAAACTGTTTTTT. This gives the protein CASSSSPTNGKLFF.

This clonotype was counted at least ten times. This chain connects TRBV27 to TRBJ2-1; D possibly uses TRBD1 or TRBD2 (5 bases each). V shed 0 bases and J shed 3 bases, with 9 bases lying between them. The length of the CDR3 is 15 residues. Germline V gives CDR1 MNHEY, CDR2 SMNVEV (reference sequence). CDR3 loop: CASSLSGVLYNEQFF. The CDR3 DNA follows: TGTGCCAGCAGTTTATCGGGGGTACTCTACAATGAGCAGTTCTTC.

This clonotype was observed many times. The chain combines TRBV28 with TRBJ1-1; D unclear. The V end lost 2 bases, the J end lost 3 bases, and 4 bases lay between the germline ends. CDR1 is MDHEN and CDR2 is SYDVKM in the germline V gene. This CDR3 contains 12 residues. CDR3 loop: CASSLQYTEAFF. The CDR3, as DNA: TGTGCCAGCAGTTTACAGTACACTGAAGCTTTCTTT.

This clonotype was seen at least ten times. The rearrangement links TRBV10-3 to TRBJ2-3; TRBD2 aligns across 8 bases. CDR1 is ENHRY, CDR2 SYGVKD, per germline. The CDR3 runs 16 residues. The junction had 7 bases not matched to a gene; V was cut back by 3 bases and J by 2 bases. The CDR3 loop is CAISDLGGAPTDTQYF. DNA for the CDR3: TGTGCCATCAGTGATCTCGGGGGGGCCCCCACAGATACGCAGTATTTT.

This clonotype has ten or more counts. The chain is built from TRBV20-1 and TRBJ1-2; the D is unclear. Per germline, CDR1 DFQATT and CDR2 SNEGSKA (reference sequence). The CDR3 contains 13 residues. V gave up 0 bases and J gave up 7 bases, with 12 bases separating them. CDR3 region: CSARDPLRSGYTF. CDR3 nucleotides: TGCAGTGCTAGAGATCCCCTGAGGTCTGGCTACACCTTC.

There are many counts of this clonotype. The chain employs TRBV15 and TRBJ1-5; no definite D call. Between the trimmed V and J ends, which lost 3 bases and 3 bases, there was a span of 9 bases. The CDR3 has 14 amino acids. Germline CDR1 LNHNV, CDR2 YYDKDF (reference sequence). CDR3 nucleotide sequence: TGTGCCACCAGCAGCCTTCGGGACAATCAGCCCCAGCATTTT. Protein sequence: CATSSLRDNQPQHF.

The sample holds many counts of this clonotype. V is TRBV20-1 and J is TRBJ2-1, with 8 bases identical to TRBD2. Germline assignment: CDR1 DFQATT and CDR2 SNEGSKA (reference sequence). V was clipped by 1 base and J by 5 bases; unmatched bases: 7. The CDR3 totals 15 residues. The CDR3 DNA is TGCAGTGCTAGAGGCCCGGGAGGGTTACACAATGAGCAGTTCTTC. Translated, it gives CSARGPGGLHNEQFF.

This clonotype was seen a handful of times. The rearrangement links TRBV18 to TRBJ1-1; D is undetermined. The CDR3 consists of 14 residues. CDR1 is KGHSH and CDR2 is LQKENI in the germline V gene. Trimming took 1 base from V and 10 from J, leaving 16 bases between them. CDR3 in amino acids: CASSPLEGSFGAFF. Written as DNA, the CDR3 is TGTGCCAGCTCACCACTAGAAGGCTCGTTCGGAGCTTTCTTT.

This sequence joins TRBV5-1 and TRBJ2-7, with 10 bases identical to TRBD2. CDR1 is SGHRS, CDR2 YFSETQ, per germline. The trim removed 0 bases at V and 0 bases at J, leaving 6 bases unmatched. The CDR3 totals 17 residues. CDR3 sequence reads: CASSLDSGGTSSYEQYF. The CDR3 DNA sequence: TGCGCCAGCAGCTTGGATAGCGGGGGGACCAGCTCCTACGAGCAGTACTTC.

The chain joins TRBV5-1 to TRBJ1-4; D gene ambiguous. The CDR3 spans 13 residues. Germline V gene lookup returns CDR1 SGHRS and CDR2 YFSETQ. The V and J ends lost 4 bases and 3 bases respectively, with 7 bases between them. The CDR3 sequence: CASSRIANEKLFF. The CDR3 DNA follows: TGCGCCAGCAGCCGGATTGCTAATGAAAAACTGTTTTTT.

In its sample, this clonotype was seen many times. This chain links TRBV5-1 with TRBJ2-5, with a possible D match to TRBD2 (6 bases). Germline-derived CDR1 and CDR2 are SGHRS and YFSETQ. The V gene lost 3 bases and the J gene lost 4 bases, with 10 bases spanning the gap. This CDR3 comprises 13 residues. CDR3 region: CASSSGDGETQYF. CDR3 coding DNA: TGCGCCAGCAGCTCGGGGGACGGAGAGACCCAGTACTTC.

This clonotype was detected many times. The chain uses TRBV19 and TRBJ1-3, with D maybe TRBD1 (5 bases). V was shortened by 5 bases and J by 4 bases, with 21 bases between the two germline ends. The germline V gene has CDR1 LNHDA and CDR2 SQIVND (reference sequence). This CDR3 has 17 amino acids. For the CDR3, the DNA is TGTGCCAGTAGTGAATACAGGACCGCTCATCAAGGAAACACCATATATTTT. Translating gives CASSEYRTAHQGNTIYF. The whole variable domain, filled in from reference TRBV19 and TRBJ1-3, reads DGGITQSPKYLFRKEGQNVTLSCEQNLNHDAMYWYRQDPGQGLRLIYYSQIVNDFQKGDIAEGYSVSREKKESFPLTVTSAQKNPTAFYLCASSEYRTAHQGNTIYFGEGSWLTVV.

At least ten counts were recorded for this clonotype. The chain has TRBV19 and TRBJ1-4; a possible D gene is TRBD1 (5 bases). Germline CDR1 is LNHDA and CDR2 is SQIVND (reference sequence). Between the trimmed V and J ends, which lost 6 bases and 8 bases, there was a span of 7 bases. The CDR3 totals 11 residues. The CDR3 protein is CASSRGEKLFF. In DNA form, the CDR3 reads TGTGCCAGTAGCCGGGGGGAAAAACTGTTTTTT.

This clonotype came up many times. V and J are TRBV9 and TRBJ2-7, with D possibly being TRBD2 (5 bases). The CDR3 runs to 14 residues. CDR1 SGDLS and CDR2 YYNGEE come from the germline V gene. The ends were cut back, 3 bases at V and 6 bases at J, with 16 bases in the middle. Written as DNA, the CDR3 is TGTGCCAGCAGCGCAACTACGAGGGTCCGCGAGCAGTACTTC. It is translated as CASSATTRVREQYF.

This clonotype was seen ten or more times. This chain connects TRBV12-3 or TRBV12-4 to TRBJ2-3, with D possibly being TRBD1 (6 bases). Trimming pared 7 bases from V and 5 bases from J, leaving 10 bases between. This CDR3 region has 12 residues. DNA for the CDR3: TGTGCCAGCACCCCCAGGGGAGATACGCAGTATTTT. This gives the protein CASTPRGDTQYF.

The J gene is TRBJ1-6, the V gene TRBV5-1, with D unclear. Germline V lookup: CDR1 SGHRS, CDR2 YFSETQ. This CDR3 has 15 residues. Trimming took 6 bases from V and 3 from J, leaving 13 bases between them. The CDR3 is CASTMEGIYNSPLHF. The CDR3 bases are TGCGCCAGCACTATGGAGGGAATCTATAATTCACCCCTCCACTTT.

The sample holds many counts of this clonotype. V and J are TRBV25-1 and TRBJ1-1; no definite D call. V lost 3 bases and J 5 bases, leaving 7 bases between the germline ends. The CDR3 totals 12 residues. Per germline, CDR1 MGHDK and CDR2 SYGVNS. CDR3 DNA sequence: TGTGCCAGCAGTGAGATTGGGACTGAAGCTTTCTTT. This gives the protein CASSEIGTEAFF.

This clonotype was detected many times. DNA for the CDR3: TGTGCCAGCAGCACGGACAGGGGGCGGTGGACCGGGGAGCTGTTTTTT. Translating it yields CASSTDRGRWTGELFF. The V and J genes are TRBV5-6 and TRBJ2-2; 11 positions agree with TRBD1. The ends lost 4 bases at V and 5 bases at J; junction bases unmatched: 7. This CDR3 spans 16 amino acids. Germline V gene lookup returns CDR1 SGHDT and CDR2 YYEEEE.

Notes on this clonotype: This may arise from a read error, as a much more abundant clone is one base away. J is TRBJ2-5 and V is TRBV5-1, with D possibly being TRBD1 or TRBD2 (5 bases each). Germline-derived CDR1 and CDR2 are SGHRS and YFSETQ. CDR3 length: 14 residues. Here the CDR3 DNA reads TGCACCAGCAGCTTGGGTCGAGAGGGGGAGACCCAGTACTTC. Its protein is CTSSLGREGETQYF.

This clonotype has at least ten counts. Here the CDR3 reads CASSLGFGGTYEQYF. In nucleotides, the CDR3 is TGCGCCAGCAGCTTGGGTTTTGGCGGTACCTACGAGCAGTACTTC. The genes are TRBV5-1 and TRBJ2-7; no clear D gene. The CDR3 loop spans 15 amino acids. Trimming took 0 bases from V and 2 from J, leaving 12 bases between them. The germline V gene encodes CDR1 SGHRS and CDR2 YFSETQ.

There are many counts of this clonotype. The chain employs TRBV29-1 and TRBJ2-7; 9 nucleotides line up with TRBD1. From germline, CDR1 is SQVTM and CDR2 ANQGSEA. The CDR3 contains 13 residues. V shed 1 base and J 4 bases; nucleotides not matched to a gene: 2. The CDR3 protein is CSVEGTGAYEQYF. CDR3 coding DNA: TGCAGCGTTGAAGGGACAGGGGCGTACGAGCAGTACTTC.

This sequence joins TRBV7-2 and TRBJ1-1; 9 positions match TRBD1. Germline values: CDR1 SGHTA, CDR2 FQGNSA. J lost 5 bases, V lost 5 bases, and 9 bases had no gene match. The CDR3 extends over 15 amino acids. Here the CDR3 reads CASSRDRVVWTEAFF. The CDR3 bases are TGTGCCAGCAGCAGGGACAGGGTAGTCTGGACTGAAGCTTTCTTT.

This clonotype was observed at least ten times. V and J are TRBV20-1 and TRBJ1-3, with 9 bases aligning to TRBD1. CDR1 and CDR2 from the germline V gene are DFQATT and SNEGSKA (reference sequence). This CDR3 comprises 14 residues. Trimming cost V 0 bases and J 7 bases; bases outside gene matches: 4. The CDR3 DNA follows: TGCAGTGCTAGAGACAGGACAGGGGACAACACCATATATTTT. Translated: CSARDRTGDNTIYF.

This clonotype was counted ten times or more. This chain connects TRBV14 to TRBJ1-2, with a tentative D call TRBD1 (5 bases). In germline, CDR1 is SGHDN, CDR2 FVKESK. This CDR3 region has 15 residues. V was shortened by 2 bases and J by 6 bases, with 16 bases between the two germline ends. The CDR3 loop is CASSQQGINYDGYTF. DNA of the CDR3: TGTGCCAGCAGCCAACAGGGTATTAATTACGATGGCTACACCTTC.

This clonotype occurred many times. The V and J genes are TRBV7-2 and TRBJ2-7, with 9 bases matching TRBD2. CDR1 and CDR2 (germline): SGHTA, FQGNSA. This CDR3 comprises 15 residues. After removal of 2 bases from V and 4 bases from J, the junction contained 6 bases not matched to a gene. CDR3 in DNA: TGTGCCAGCAGCTTATCCGTAGCGGGGGATTACGAGCAGTACTTC. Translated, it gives CASSLSVAGDYEQYF.